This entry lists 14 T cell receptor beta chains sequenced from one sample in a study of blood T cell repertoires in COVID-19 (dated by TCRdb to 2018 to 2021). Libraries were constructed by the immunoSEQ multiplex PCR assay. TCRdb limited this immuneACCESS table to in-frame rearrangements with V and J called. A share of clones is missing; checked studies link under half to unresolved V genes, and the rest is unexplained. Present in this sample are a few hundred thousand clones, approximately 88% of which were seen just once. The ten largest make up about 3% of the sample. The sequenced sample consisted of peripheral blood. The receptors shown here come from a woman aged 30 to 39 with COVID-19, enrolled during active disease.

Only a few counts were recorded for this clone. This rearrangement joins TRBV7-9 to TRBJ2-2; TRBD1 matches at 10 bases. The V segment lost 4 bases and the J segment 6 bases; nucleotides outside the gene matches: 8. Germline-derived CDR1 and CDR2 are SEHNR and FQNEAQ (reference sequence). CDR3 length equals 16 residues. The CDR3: CASSSVGDRGPGELFF. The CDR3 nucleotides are TGTGCCAGCAGCTCCGTGGGGGACAGGGGACCCGGGGAGCTGTTTTTT.

The CDR3 reads CASRLTANTEAFF. CDR3 in DNA: TGCGCCAGCAGACTTACAGCGAACACTGAAGCTTTCTTT. The rearrangement links TRBV4-3 to TRBJ1-1, with D uncertain. The V and J ends lost 6 bases and 1 base respectively, with 9 bases between them. CDR1 is LGHNA and CDR2 is YSLEER in the germline V gene. CDR3 length equals 13 residues.

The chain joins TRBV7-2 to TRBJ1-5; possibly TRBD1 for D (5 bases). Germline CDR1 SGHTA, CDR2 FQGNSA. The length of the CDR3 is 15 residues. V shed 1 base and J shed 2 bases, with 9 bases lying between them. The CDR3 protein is CASSLDGGGNQPQHF. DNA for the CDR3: TGTGCCAGCAGCTTAGACGGAGGGGGCAATCAGCCCCAGCATTTT.

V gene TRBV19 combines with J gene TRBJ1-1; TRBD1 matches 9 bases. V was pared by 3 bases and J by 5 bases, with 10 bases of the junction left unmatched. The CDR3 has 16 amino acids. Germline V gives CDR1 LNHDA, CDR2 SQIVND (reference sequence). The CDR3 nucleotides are TGTGCCAGTAGTATGGACAGGGGTCCTTCTGAAACTGAAGCTTTCTTT. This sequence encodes CASSMDRGPSETEAFF. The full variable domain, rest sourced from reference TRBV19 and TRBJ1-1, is DGGITQSPKYLFRKEGQNVTLSCEQNLNHDAMYWYRQDPGQGLRLIYYSQIVNDFQKGDIAEGYSVSREKKESFPLTVTSAQKNPTAFYLCASSMDRGPSETEAFFGQGTRLTVV.

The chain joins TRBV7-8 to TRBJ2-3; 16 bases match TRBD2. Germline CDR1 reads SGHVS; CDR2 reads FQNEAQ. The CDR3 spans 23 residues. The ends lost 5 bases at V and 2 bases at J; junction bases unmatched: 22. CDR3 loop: CASSHRRGAGTSGRAYFTDTQYF. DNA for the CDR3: TGTGCCAGCAGCCACAGGAGGGGCGCCGGGACTAGCGGGAGGGCCTATTTCACAGATACGCAGTATTTT.

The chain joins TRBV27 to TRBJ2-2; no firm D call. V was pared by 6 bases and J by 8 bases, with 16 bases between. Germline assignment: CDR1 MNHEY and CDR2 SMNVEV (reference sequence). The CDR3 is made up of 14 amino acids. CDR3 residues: CASRLASSSGELFF. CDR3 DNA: TGTGCCAGCAGACTGGCTAGTAGTTCGGGGGAGCTGTTTTTT.

The DNA of the CDR3 is TGTGCCAGCAGCATTTCTGGCGGGAGTCAGTTCTTC. Encoded protein: CASSISGGSQFF. The V gene is TRBV5-8, the J gene TRBJ2-1, with 7 bases lining up with TRBD2. The CDR3 is made up of 12 amino acids. From germline, CDR1 is SGHTS and CDR2 YDEGEE. Unmatched junction bases numbered 8, after V lost 4 bases and J lost 13 bases.

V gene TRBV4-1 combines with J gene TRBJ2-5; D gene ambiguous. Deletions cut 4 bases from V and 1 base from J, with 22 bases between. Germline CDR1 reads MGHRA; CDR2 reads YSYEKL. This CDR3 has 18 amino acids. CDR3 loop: CASSLPGRTTRSQETQYF. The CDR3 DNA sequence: TGCGCCAGCAGCCTCCCTGGCAGAACAACGCGGAGCCAAGAGACCCAGTACTTC.

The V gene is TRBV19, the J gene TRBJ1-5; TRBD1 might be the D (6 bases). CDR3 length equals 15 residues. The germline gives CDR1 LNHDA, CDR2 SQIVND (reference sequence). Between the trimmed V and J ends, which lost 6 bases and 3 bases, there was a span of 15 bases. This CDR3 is CASRPRGRDNQPQHF. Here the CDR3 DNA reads TGTGCCAGTAGACCCAGGGGAAGAGACAATCAGCCCCAGCATTTT.

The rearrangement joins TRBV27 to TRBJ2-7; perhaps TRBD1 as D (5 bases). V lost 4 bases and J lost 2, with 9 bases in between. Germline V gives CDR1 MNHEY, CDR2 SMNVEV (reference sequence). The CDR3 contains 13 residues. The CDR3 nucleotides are TGTGCCAGCAGTTCAGGCAGGGCCTACGAGCAGTACTTC. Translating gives CASSSGRAYEQYF.

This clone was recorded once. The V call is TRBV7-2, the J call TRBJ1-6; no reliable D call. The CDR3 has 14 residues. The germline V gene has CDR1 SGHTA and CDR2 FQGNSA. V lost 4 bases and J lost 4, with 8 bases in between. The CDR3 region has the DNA TGTGCCAGCAGCTATCGGGGTTATAATTCACCCCTCCACTTT. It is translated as CASSYRGYNSPLHF.

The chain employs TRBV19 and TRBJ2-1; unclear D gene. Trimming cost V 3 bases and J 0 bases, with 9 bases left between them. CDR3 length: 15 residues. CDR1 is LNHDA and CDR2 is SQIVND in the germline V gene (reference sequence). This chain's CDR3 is CASSITYGSYNEQFF. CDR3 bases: TGTGCCAGTAGTATTACCTACGGCTCCTACAATGAGCAGTTCTTC.

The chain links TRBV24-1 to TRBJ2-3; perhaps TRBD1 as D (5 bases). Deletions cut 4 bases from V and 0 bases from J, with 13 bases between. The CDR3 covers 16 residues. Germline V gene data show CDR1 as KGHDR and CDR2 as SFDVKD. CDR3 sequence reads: CATSDLRQTSTDTQYF. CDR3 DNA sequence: TGTGCCACCAGTGACCTCCGACAGACTAGCACAGATACGCAGTATTTT.

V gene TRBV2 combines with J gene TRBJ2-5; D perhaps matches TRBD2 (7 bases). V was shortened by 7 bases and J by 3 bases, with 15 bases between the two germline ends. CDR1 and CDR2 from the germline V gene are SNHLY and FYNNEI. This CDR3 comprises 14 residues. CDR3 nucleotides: TGTGCCAGCAAGGGTAGGGGGGGCGAAGAGACCCAGTACTTC. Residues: CASKGRGGEETQYF.